This T cell receptor (beta chain) was sequenced during a study of Ad26.COV2.S vaccination and SARS-CoV-2 variants. Study-wide findings and caveats: Spike-specific responses of CD8+ and CD4+ T cells were reported to display substantial breadth after vaccination. Total T cell responses were possibly underestimated by TCR breadth and depth analyses.

This clone has just a few counts. The antigen is unknown. Clones were read by immunoSEQ multiplex PCR, and TCRdb kept only the in-frame ones, dropping some. The repertoire includes about 390,000 clones, around 93% of them detected once, and 1.5% to 2% sits in the top ten. The CDR3 extends over 16 amino acids. The germline V gene has CDR1 LGHDT and CDR2 YNNKEL (reference sequence). Trimming took 4 bases from V and 3 from J, leaving 16 bases between them. Treatment in this sample: approximately 18 received Ad26.COV2.S at low or high dose, single or two shots; 5 received placebo; per-sample allocation not given. Sampling took place 63 days after the first vaccine or placebo injection.

The material sequenced was peripheral blood, taken in a trial of Ad26.COV2.S vaccine versus placebo. The clonotype originates from a person aged 18-60 years who received the Ad26.COV2.S COVID-19 vaccine or a placebo. The rearrangement uses TRBV3-1 (or the pseudogene TRBV3-2) and TRBJ1-5; tentative D call: TRBD1 (5 bases). CDR3 in amino acids: CASSLGGHPPNQPQHF. The CDR3, as DNA: TGTGCCAGCAGCCTGGGGGGTCACCCTCCCAATCAGCCCCAGCATTTT.